This paragraph reports one TCR beta chain. Its antigen remains undetermined. No base quality values were provided; no much bigger clone lies one nucleotide off. This entry comes from a study of blood T cell repertoires in COVID-19 (dated by TCRdb to the early 2020s). Regarding the research as a whole: The collaborator samples originated in the United States, Italy and Spain and spanned the acute and convalescent phases of COVID-19. The prospective study material was composed of cDNA or gDNA derived from T cells, B-cell-depleted T cells, or PBMCs. The dataset comprised deeply sampled blood TCRbeta repertoires from subjects exposed to, actively infected with, or recovered from COVID-19. A freely available public database, intended as a resource for researchers studying the immune response to SARS-CoV-2, is where the repertoires were released. The samples were drawn from two sources: the first 160 participants of the ongoing ImmuneRACE study, and 1,200 or so subjects contributed by 6 global collaborators. The sample metadata nearly always contained a de-identified subject ID, COVID-19 status, age in years and sex. Where HLA class I and class II types were available, the types were taken from metadata supplied by the sample provider, not from assay-based typing. The paper as a whole reports these results and caveats: How much clinical and demographic metadata was included differed by source and by participant, and the metadata was provided uncurated.

In the prospective study, participants were roughly 18 to 89 years old, resided in about two dozen geographic areas of the United States, and were enrolled through a virtual design. Cohort assignment in the prospective study relied on participant-reported clinical history from a screening survey and a study questionnaire. In the prospective study, whole blood, serum and a nasopharyngeal or oropharyngeal swab were collected from each participant by mobile phlebotomists. Over an approximately 2-month period, participants in the prospective study had the option of providing additional blood draws and questionnaires. Before DNA extraction, prospective study blood samples were shipped either frozen or at room temperature. The immunoSEQ Assay, a bias-controlled multiplex PCR, was used to amplify TCRbeta CDR3 regions from genomic DNA. In the original analysis: Nucleated cell counts per sample were estimated from amplification of reference gene primers within the assay. To quantify the absolute abundance of each unique TCRbeta CDR3 rearrangement, sequence reads were collapsed and filtered. Productive Simpson clonality was computed per sample as the square root of Simpson's diversity index over productive rearrangements. The source is immuneACCESS, and TCRdb retained only in-frame sequences with V and J called. Part of the clones is not carried over; for the studies checked, unresolved V genes explain less than half of this, and the remainder is unexplained. That table gives V, J and clone size, and the DNA gave D and trimming. The sample table records hundreds of thousands of clones; almost 90% of these occur just once. About 1.7% of the sample is held by the ten biggest clonotypes.

CDR1 and CDR2 were assigned from the germline V gene as SGDLS and YYNGEE. V drops 4 bases and J drops 7 bases, leaving 10 bases in between. From the cysteine up to the phenylalanine, the CDR3 has a length of 12 residues. Only the CDR3 region is kept as DNA, spanning 36 bases read in frame from base 1. Sequenced sample: PBMCs or T cells enriched from blood (not recorded which). The receptor was derived from a woman aged 18-29 years with acute COVID-19. The chain uses TRBV9 and TRBJ2-3; a tentative D call is TRBD2 (5 bases match). The DNA sequence reads TGTGCCAGCAGCCCGGACTTGAATACGCAGTATTTT. This yields the protein CASSPDLNTQYF.